This TCR beta chain was captured by sequencing in a study of cytomegalovirus exposure and HLA in healthy donors. Whole-study context: Among around 170 million T cells, an earlier analysis found 120 million or so unique TCR beta sequences.

V was pared by 4 bases and J by 7 bases, with 14 bases between. Germline V gene lookup returns CDR1 SQVTM and CDR2 ANQGSEA. This CDR3 spans 12 amino acids. Use of 60 Vbeta and 13 Jbeta primers characterized the PCR. TCRdb keeps only in-frame clones here, not all; method: immunoSEQ multiplex PCR. The table includes roughly 110,000 clones, over 75% detected once. The rearrangement links TRBV29-1 to TRBJ2-7; D might be TRBD2 (6 bases). What was sequenced was PBMCs. This TCR was recovered from a male donor in good health and CMV-seronegative. CDR3 DNA: TGCAGCGTTGGGTGTCCGGACTATGAGCAGTACTTC. Translated: CSVGCPDYEQYF.